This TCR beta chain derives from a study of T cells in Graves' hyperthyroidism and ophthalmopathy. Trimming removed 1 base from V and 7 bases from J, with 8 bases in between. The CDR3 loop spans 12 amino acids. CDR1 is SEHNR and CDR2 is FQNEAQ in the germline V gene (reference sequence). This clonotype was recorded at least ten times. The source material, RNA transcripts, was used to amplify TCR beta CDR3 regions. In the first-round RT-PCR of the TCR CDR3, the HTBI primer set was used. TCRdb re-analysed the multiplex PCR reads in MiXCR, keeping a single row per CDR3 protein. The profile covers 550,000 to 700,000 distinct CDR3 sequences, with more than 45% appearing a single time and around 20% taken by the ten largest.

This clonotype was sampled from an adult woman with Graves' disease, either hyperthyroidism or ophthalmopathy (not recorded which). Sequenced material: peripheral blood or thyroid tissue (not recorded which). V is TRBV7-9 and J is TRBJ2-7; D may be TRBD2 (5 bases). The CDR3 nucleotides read TGTGCCAGCAGCTTAGGGCGGGTTGAGCAGTACTTC. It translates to CASSLGRVEQYF.